This entry lists 20 T cell receptor beta chains sequenced from one sample in a study of cytomegalovirus exposure and HLA in healthy donors. The PCR employed 60 Vbeta primers together with 13 Jbeta primers. TCRdb's copy holds only in-frame clones and misses some; the assay was immunoSEQ multiplex PCR. The profile shows 75,000 to 100,000 clones, around 81% of them singletons. The sample comprised PBMCs. These TCRs come from a man aged 35 to 55 in good health and CMV-seropositive.

The chain links TRBV9 to TRBJ1-6; maybe TRBD1 (5 bases). Per germline, CDR1 SGDLS and CDR2 YYNGEE. This CDR3 spans 14 amino acids. V shed 4 bases and J shed 10 bases, with 15 bases lying between them. DNA for the CDR3: TGTGCCAGCAGCATAAGGGCAGGGAACTCACCCCTCCACTTT. Protein product: CASSIRAGNSPLHF. Complete variable domain (other parts from reference TRBV9 and TRBJ1-6): DSGVTQTPKHLITATGQRVTLRCSPRSGDLSVYWYQQSLDQGLQFLIQYYNGEERAKGNILERFSAQQFPDLHSELNLSSLELGDSALYFCASSIRAGNSPLHFGNGTRLTVT.

This clone was counted at least ten times. The genes are TRBV6-1 and TRBJ1-5; the match to TRBD1 covers 7 bases. Germline V gene sequence: CDR1 MNHNS, CDR2 SASEGT. The junction had 5 bases not matched to a gene; V was cut back by 2 bases and J by 4 bases. The CDR3 length is 15 residues. The CDR3 spells CASSERGQRNQPQHF. The CDR3 coding sequence is TGTGCCAGCAGTGAAAGGGGACAGCGAAATCAGCCCCAGCATTTT.

CDR3 bases: TGTGCCTGGACCGGGCTTGGGGAGATGACAGATACGCAGTATTTT. As protein: CAWTGLGEMTDTQYF. The chain carries TRBV30 and TRBJ2-3; weak D call: TRBD2 (5 bases). V was shortened by 4 bases and J by 3 bases, with 17 bases between the two germline ends. The CDR3 has 15 residues. Germline CDR1 is GTSNPN and CDR2 is SVGIG (reference sequence).

The chain recombines TRBV10-2 with TRBJ1-1, with a weak D call TRBD1 (6 bases). Trimming stripped 2 bases from V and 0 bases from J, with 10 bases between. The length of the CDR3 is 15 residues. Per germline, CDR1 WSHSY and CDR2 SAAADI. The CDR3 sequence is CASSEQGTMNTEAFF. Written as DNA, the CDR3 is TGCGCCAGCAGTGAGCAGGGGACCATGAACACTGAAGCTTTCTTT.

CDR3 bases: TGTGCCAGCAGTGTTCCAGGGGCCCAGAGCGGCAATCAGCCCCAGCATTTT. It translates to CASSVPGAQSGNQPQHF. The rearrangement uses TRBV28 and TRBJ1-5, with D possibly matching TRBD1 (6 bases). The CDR3 is 17 residues long. Per germline, CDR1 MDHEN and CDR2 SYDVKM. V was pared by 5 bases and J by 2 bases, with 19 bases between.

V and J are TRBV28 and TRBJ2-3; TRBD2 matches 10 bases. Trimming took 7 bases from V and 2 from J; bases not matched to a gene: 12. Per the germline V gene, CDR1 is MDHEN and CDR2 is SYDVKM. The length of the CDR3 is 17 residues. The DNA of the CDR3 is TGTGCCAGCAACACTCCGGGACTAGCGTATGTCACAGATACGCAGTATTTT. Its translation: CASNTPGLAYVTDTQYF.

The chain has TRBV28 and TRBJ2-5; TRBD2 matches at 8 bases. The CDR3 spans 15 residues. Germline CDR1 is MDHEN and CDR2 is SYDVKM. Trimming took 2 bases from V and 4 from J; bases not matched to a gene: 6. CDR3 amino acids: CASSLPSGSGETQYF. The CDR3, as DNA: TGTGCCAGCAGTTTACCGAGCGGGAGCGGAGAGACCCAGTACTTC.

The genes are TRBV11-3 and TRBJ1-1; tentative D call: TRBD1 (5 bases). CDR3 length equals 14 residues. Germline V gene sequence: CDR1 SGHNT, CDR2 YENEEA. V lost 1 base, J lost 1 base, and 7 bases lay in between. The CDR3 DNA reads TGTGCCAGCAGCTTAGGACAGTCGAACACTGAAGCTTTCTTT. It is translated as CASSLGQSNTEAFF.

The J gene is TRBJ2-7, the V gene TRBV28, with D uncertain. Trimming removed 6 bases from V and 9 bases from J, with 18 bases in between. The CDR3 loop spans 13 amino acids. Germline V lookup: CDR1 MDHEN, CDR2 SYDVKM. The CDR3 here is CASSNQPSVGQYF. Here the CDR3 DNA reads TGTGCCAGCAGCAACCAACCGAGCGTTGGGCAGTACTTC.

This sequence joins TRBV7-6 and TRBJ2-1; 10 nucleotides line up with TRBD1. Unmatched junction bases numbered 4, after V lost 5 bases and J lost 6 bases. CDR1 and CDR2 from the germline V gene are SGHVS and FNYEAQ. The CDR3 covers 14 residues. CDR3 in amino acids: CASSTRDRGNEQFF. The CDR3 DNA is TGTGCCAGCAGCACCCGGGACAGGGGCAATGAGCAGTTCTTC. Full variable domain (outside the CDR3, taken from reference TRBV7-6 and TRBJ2-1): GAGVSQSPRYKVTKRGQDVALRCDPISGHVSLYWYRQALGQGPEFLTYFNYEAQQDKSGLPNDRFSAERPEGSISTLTIQRTEQRDSAMYRCASSTRDRGNEQFFGPGTRLTVL.

The chain joins TRBV7-9 to TRBJ1-1, with a possible D match to TRBD1 (6 bases). Germline V gene lookup returns CDR1 SEHNR and CDR2 FQNEAQ (reference sequence). With 5 bases removed from V and 4 bases from J, the gap between germline ends came to 17 bases. This CDR3 has 15 residues. The CDR3, as DNA: TGTGCCAGCAGCGTTATACAGGGTGGGGTCACTGAAGCTTTCTTT. This codes for CASSVIQGGVTEAFF.

The chain has TRBV29-1 and TRBJ2-3; unclear D gene. V was cut by 7 bases and J by 6 bases, with 17 bases left in between. The CDR3 is 13 amino acids. Germline V gene data show CDR1 as SQVTM and CDR2 as ANQGSEA. DNA of the CDR3: TGCAGCGCTGAGGCCAGAGTGAGGGATACGCAGTATTTT. Translated: CSAEARVRDTQYF.

The V and J genes are TRBV11-3 and TRBJ2-7; D possibly corresponds to TRBD2 (5 bases). The V and J ends lost 5 bases and 2 bases respectively, with 13 bases between them. This CDR3 is built from 14 residues. Germline CDR1 SGHNT, CDR2 YENEEA. CDR3 sequence (DNA): TGTGCCAGCAGCCCGTCCGGGGAAACCTACGAGCAGTACTTC. This translates into CASSPSGETYEQYF.

In regard to this clone: The sample holds other DNA sequences that translate to the same CDR3. The genes are TRBV5-1 and TRBJ2-7, with 10 bases aligning to TRBD1. The germline gives CDR1 SGHRS, CDR2 YFSETQ. This CDR3 has 15 amino acids. J lost 6 bases, V lost 3 bases, and 9 bases had no gene match. CDR3 amino acids: CASSSTGTGVGEQYF. DNA of the CDR3: TGCGCCAGCAGCTCGACCGGGACAGGGGTTGGCGAGCAGTACTTC.

This clone was observed a few times. The chain couples TRBV10-3 to TRBJ1-6; D remains unclear. Trimming left V 6 bases short and J 6 bases short, with 12 bases between. Germline CDR1 reads ENHRY; CDR2 reads SYGVKD. The CDR3 spans 14 residues. The chain's CDR3 is CAISQTDLNSPLHF. The CDR3 nucleotides are TGTGCCATCAGCCAAACAGATCTTAATTCACCCCTCCACTTT.

In regard to this clone: Other DNA variants within this sample encode the same CDR3. The rearrangement joins TRBV5-1 to TRBJ2-5; 9 nucleotides align to TRBD2. CDR1 and CDR2 from the germline V gene are SGHRS and YFSETQ. The CDR3 extends over 15 amino acids. Trimming removed 0 bases from V and 5 bases from J; junction bases left unmatched: 5. Here the CDR3 DNA reads TGCGCCAGCAGCTTGGTAGGGACTAGCTCGGAGACCCAGTACTTC. Protein: CASSLVGTSSETQYF.

The V gene is TRBV7-9, the J gene TRBJ1-6; D perhaps matches TRBD1 (6 bases). Germline V gene sequence: CDR1 SEHNR, CDR2 FQNEAQ (reference sequence). V lost 5 bases and J 7 bases, leaving 18 bases between the germline ends. The length of the CDR3 is 16 residues. The CDR3 loop reads CASSTTQGLQNSPLHF. CDR3 sequence (DNA): TGTGCCAGCAGCACGACCCAGGGGCTGCAGAATTCACCCCTCCACTTT. The full variable domain, completed using reference TRBV7-9 and TRBJ1-6, is DTGVSQNPRHKITKRGQNVTFRCDPISEHNRLYWYRQTLGQGPEFLTYFQNEAQLEKSRLLSDRFSAERPKGSFSTLEIQRTEQGDSAMYLCASSTTQGLQNSPLHFGNGTRLTVT.

The gene calls are TRBV11-3 and TRBJ2-1, with D perhaps matching TRBD2 (6 bases). CDR1 SGHNT and CDR2 YENEEA come from the germline V gene. The CDR3 is 13 residues long. Trimming removed 5 bases from V and 12 bases from J, with 17 bases in between. The CDR3 coding sequence is TGTGCCAGCAGCGCCACGTCCGTCGGGGGGCAGTTCTTC. Translating it yields CASSATSVGGQFF.

This clone was detected only once. The chain has TRBV19 and TRBJ1-2; 7 bases map to TRBD1. Unmatched junction bases numbered 11, after V lost 5 bases and J lost 5 bases. This CDR3 spans 15 amino acids. Per the germline V gene, CDR1 is LNHDA and CDR2 is SQIVND (reference sequence). The chain's CDR3 is CASSLPGQLTYGYTF. The CDR3 DNA follows: TGTGCCAGTAGTTTGCCGGGACAGCTTACGTATGGCTACACCTTC.

The gene calls are TRBV6-1 and TRBJ1-5; 11 bases are shared with TRBD1. This CDR3 is 16 amino acids long. Per germline, CDR1 MNHNS and CDR2 SASEGT. V shed 3 bases and J 7 bases; nucleotides not matched to a gene: 8. The CDR3 DNA reads TGTGCCAGCAGTGACCGGGACAGGGGGTTGTGGCAGCCCCAGCATTTT. Protein sequence: CASSDRDRGLWQPQHF.